The 17 T cell receptor beta chains below were found in one sample sequenced in a study of T cell responses to AZD1222 COVID-19 vaccine. Method: immunoSEQ multiplex PCR; TCRdb's copy keeps in-frame clones and lacks some. Found here are 95,000 to 120,000 clones, about 91% of them singletons; the top ten hold 5.5% to 7.5%. This material consisted of peripheral blood, taken 28 days after the second AZD1222 dose. The receptor set was obtained from an adult who received the AZD1222 COVID-19 vaccine.

The V gene is TRBV7-8, the J gene TRBJ1-2; tentatively, D is TRBD1 (6 bases). The ends were cut back, 2 bases at V and 4 bases at J, with 14 bases in the middle. CDR3 length: 15 amino acids. The germline V gene has CDR1 SGHVS and CDR2 FQNEAQ. The CDR3 protein is CASSLIGQGIYGYTF. The CDR3 DNA follows: TGTGCCAGCAGCTTAATCGGGCAGGGGATCTATGGCTACACCTTC.

This chain joins TRBV10-1 and TRBJ2-7; D remains unclear. V dropped 2 bases and J dropped 11 bases, with 1 base sitting between them. CDR1 is WNHNN, CDR2 SYGVQD, per germline (reference sequence). CDR3 length equals 8 residues. The DNA for the CDR3 is TGCGCCAGCAGTGAGGAGTACTTC. Translated, it gives CASSEEYF.

A single count supports this clone. The V gene is TRBV12-3 or TRBV12-4, the J gene TRBJ1-2; TRBD1 agrees at 7 bases. V lost 1 base and J lost 4; bases outside the gene matches: 0. The CDR3 contains 13 residues. The DNA of the CDR3 is TGTGCCAGCAGTTTAGAGGGGGCCTATGGCTACACCTTC. Amino acid sequence: CASSLEGAYGYTF.

This chain links TRBV12-3 or TRBV12-4 with TRBJ1-1, with unresolved D. Trimming took off 1 base at V and 1 base at J, with 4 bases between the two ends. The CDR3 spans 13 residues. CDR3 in amino acids: CASSLGANTEAFF. The CDR3 DNA is TGTGCCAGCAGTTTAGGGGCGAACACTGAAGCTTTCTTT.

The V gene is TRBV5-1, the J gene TRBJ2-2; D perhaps matches TRBD1 (5 bases). V was shortened by 2 bases and J by 4 bases, with 9 bases between the two germline ends. Germline CDR1 SGHRS, CDR2 YFSETQ. The CDR3 has 14 amino acids. The CDR3 reads CASSFSRATGELFF. The CDR3 DNA sequence: TGCGCCAGCAGCTTCTCCAGGGCCACCGGGGAGCTGTTTTTT.

This clone has only one observation. The chain has TRBV10-3 and TRBJ1-4; tentative D call: TRBD1 (5 bases). This CDR3 has 12 residues. Trimming stripped 10 bases from V and 5 bases from J, with 11 bases between. Germline V CDR1 and CDR2: ENHRY, SYGVKD. CDR3 coding DNA: TGTGCCACGGGGCAGACGAATGAAAAACTGTTTTTT. This translates into CATGQTNEKLFF.

The chain links TRBV2 to TRBJ2-5; no definite D call. Trimming removed 4 bases at V and 4 bases at J, with 7 bases between. Germline V CDR1 and CDR2: SNHLY, FYNNEI. The CDR3 loop spans 12 amino acids. CDR3 bases: TGTGCCAGCAGTGTGCTCCTAGAGACCCAGTACTTC. Translation gives CASSVLLETQYF. Looking up the rest from reference TRBV2 and TRBJ2-5 gives the full variable domain: EPEVTQTPSHQVTQMGQEVILRCVPISNHLYFYWYRQILGQKVEFLVSFYNNEISEKSEIFDDQFSVERPDGSNFTLKIRSTKLEDSAMYFCASSVLLETQYFGPGTRLLVL.

This clone was counted once. V usage is TRBV7-9 and J usage is TRBJ1-3; D might be TRBD1 (6 bases). Trimming left V 3 bases short and J 2 bases short, with 11 bases between. Per germline, CDR1 SEHNR and CDR2 FQNEAQ (reference sequence). The CDR3 totals 15 residues. CDR3 nucleotides: TGTGCCAGCAGCTTTGGGGGCAAACCTGGAAACACCATATATTTT. Translating it yields CASSFGGKPGNTIYF.

The chain combines TRBV20-1 with TRBJ2-1; 8 nucleotides line up with TRBD2. The germline V gene has CDR1 DFQATT and CDR2 SNEGSKA (reference sequence). CDR3 length: 15 residues. The V gene end was trimmed by 3 bases and the J gene end by 7 bases; junction bases not matched to a gene: 11. CDR3 residues: CSASRGLGTWNEQFF. In DNA form, the CDR3 reads TGCAGTGCTAGTAGGGGACTAGGGACGTGGAATGAGCAGTTCTTC.

This chain connects TRBV7-8 to TRBJ2-7, with D possibly matching TRBD2 (6 bases). Germline assignment: CDR1 SGHVS and CDR2 FQNEAQ. Trimming cost V 4 bases and J 2 bases, with 15 bases left between them. The CDR3 is 15 amino acids. Written as DNA, the CDR3 is TGTGCCAGCAGCTCAAGGCGGGACTCAACCTACGAGCAGTACTTC. Protein sequence: CASSSRRDSTYEQYF.

The chain combines TRBV7-2 with TRBJ1-6; D gene ambiguous. Germline CDR1 reads SGHTA; CDR2 reads FQGNSA. Trimming stripped 2 bases from V and 7 bases from J, with 18 bases between. The CDR3 totals 17 residues. Written as DNA, the CDR3 is TGTGCCAGCAGCTTAACCCAGCCCGACCCAAAAAATTCACCCCTCCACTTT. Amino acids: CASSLTQPDPKNSPLHF. Together with reference TRBV7-2 and TRBJ1-6, the CDR3 gives the full variable domain: GAGVSQSPSNKVTEKGKDVELRCDPISGHTALYWYRQSLGQGLEFLIYFQGNSAPDKSGLPSDRFSAERTGGSVSTLTIQRTQQEDSAVYLCASSLTQPDPKNSPLHFGNGTRLTVT.

This clone is termed medium-sized (0.01 to 0.1%). Other nucleotide sequences in the sample specify the same CDR3. The chain carries TRBV12-3 or TRBV12-4 and TRBJ2-7; possibly TRBD2 for D (6 bases). The CDR3 is 12 residues long. V was clipped by 5 bases and J by 7 bases, with 12 bases between them. The CDR3 DNA sequence: TGTGCCAGCAGTGTACTAGCAAGGGAGCAGTACTTC. Its translation is CASSVLAREQYF.

V is TRBV6-5 and J is TRBJ2-5; the D gene is possibly TRBD2 (6 bases). Trimming stripped 5 bases from V and 1 base from J, with 11 bases between. This CDR3 comprises 14 residues. The germline V gene encodes CDR1 MNHEY and CDR2 SVGAGI. The CDR3 here is CASSPGSVQETQYF. Written as DNA, the CDR3 is TGTGCCAGCAGTCCCGGGAGTGTCCAAGAGACCCAGTACTTC.

This chain joins TRBV5-6 and TRBJ1-4; 7 nucleotides line up with TRBD1. Germline CDR1 reads SGHDT; CDR2 reads YYEEEE. The CDR3 consists of 17 residues. The junction had 11 bases not matched to a gene; V was cut back by 1 base and J by 5 bases. CDR3 nucleotide sequence: TGTGCCAGCAGCTTGAAAAACGAAAGGGGGCAAAATGAAAAACTGTTTTTT. It encodes CASSLKNERGQNEKLFF.

This clone showed up just once. This chain connects TRBV10-1 to TRBJ2-5; 8 nucleotides match TRBD2. J was trimmed by 7 bases and V by 0 bases; bases with no gene match: 7. The CDR3 spans 15 residues. Germline V gene data show CDR1 as WNHNN and CDR2 as SYGVQD (reference sequence). The CDR3, as DNA: TGCGCCAGCAGTGAGTCGATAGGGACTAGTATGACCCAGTACTTC. This gives the protein CASSESIGTSMTQYF.

The V gene is TRBV3-1 (or the pseudogene TRBV3-2), the J gene TRBJ1-2; D remains ambiguous. Germline CDR1 LGHDT, CDR2 YNNKEL (reference sequence). Trimming left V 4 bases short and J 0 bases short, with 12 bases between. The length of the CDR3 is 15 residues. The CDR3 spells CASSPLTFANYGYTF. The CDR3 nucleotides read TGTGCCAGCAGCCCGCTTACCTTCGCTAACTATGGCTACACCTTC.

This CDR3 is CASSNCLSGGRGRESPLHF. The CDR3 DNA sequence: TGTGCCAGCAGCAACTGCCTAAGCGGGGGAAGGGGGAGAGAATCACCCCTCCACTTT. The gene calls are TRBV21-1 and TRBJ1-6. TRBV21-1 is deemed a pseudogene. CDR3 length equals 19 residues.